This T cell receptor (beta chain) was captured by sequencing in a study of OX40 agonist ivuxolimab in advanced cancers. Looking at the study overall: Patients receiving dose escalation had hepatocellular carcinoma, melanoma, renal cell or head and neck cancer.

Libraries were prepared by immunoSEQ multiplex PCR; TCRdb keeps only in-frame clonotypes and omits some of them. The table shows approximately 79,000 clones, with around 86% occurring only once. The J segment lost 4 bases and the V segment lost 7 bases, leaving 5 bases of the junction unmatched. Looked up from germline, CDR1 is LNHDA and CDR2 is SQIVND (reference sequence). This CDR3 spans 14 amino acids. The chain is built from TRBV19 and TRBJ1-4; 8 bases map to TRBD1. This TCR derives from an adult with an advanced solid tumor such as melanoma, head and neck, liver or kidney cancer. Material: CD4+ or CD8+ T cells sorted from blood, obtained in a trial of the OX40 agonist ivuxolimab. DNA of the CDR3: TGTGCCAGTAAAACGACAGGGGATAATGAAAAACTGTTTTTT. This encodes CASKTTGDNEKLFF.